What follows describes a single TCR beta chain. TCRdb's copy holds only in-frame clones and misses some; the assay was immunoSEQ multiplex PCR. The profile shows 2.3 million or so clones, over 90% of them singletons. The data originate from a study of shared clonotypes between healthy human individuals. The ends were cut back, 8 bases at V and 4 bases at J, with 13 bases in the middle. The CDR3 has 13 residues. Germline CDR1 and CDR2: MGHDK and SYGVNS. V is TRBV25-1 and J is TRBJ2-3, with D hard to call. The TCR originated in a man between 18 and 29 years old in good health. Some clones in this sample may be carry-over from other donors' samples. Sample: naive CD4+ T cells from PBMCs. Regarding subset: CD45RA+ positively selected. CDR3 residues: CASQLGKADTQYF. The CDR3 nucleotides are TGTGCCAGCCAGTTGGGAAAGGCAGATACGCAGTATTTT.